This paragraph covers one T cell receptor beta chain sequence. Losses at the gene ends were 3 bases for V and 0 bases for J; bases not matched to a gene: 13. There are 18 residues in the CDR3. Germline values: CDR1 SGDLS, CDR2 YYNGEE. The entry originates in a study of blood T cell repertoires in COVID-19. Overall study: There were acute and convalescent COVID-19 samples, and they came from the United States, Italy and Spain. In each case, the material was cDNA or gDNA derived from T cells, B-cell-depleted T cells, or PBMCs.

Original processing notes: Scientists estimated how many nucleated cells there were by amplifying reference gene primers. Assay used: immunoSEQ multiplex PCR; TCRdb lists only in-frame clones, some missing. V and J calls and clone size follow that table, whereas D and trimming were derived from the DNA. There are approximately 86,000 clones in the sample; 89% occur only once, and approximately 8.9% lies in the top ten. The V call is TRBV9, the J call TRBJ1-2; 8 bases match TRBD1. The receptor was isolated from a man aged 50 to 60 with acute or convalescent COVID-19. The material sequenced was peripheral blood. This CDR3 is CASSEGLSEDRANYGYTF. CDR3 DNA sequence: TGTGCCAGCAGCGAGGGACTTTCCGAGGACAGGGCTAACTATGGCTACACCTTC.